The rows below give T cell receptor beta chains drawn from one sample of a study of graft-versus-host responses after intestinal transplantation. No antigen has been assigned to these receptors. TCRdb keeps only in-frame clones here, not all; method: immunoSEQ multiplex PCR. The sample has approximately 90,000 clones; about four fifths are singletons. The input for sequencing was unstimulated CD4+ T cells sorted from spleen or lymph node cells, taken before intestinal transplant. The receptors come from a human donor who received an intestinal transplant. The CDR3 runs from the conserved cysteine through the conserved F or W. The order of the fields is J gene, D gene, V gene, clone size, CDR3 protein, CDR3 DNA. A D gene is named only where the DNA matches it firmly. Expanded clones get a size class; other rows say once, few or many, or leave the size out.

j_gene: TRBJ2-5; d_gene: TRBD2; v_gene: TRBV7-2; abundance: NA; CDR3aa: CASSWSRGGGQETQYF; CDR3nt: TGTGCCAGCAGCTGGTCGCGGGGGGGAGGCCAAGAGACCCAGTACTTC
j_gene: TRBJ2-3; d_gene: NA; v_gene: TRBV28; abundance: NA; CDR3aa: CASSLRAADTQYF; CDR3nt: TGTGCCAGCAGTTTAAGAGCCGCAGATACGCAGTATTTT
j_gene: TRBJ1-1; d_gene: NA; v_gene: TRBV5-1; abundance: few; CDR3aa: CASSFSGEKAEAFF; CDR3nt: TGCGCCAGCAGCTTCAGCGGGGAGAAGGCTGAAGCTTTCTTT
j_gene: TRBJ1-2; d_gene: NA; v_gene: TRBV10-3; abundance: NA; CDR3aa: CAIRGNRDGYTF; CDR3nt: TGTGCCATCAGGGGAAACAGGGACGGCTACACCTTC
j_gene: TRBJ1-1; d_gene: NA; v_gene: TRBV19; abundance: NA; CDR3aa: CASSEGRGTEAFF; CDR3nt: TGTGCCAGTAGTGAGGGGAGGGGGACTGAAGCTTTCTTT
j_gene: TRBJ2-1; d_gene: NA; v_gene: TRBV28; abundance: NA; CDR3aa: CASRPGTLGANEQFF; CDR3nt: TGTGCCAGCAGGCCTGGGACTCTAGGGGCCAATGAGCAGTTCTTC
j_gene: TRBJ2-3; d_gene: TRBD1; v_gene: TRBV11-2; abundance: few; CDR3aa: CASSDTGQGRPDTQYF; CDR3nt: TGTGCCAGCAGCGACACAGGACAGGGGCGGCCAGATACGCAGTATTTT
j_gene: TRBJ1-1; d_gene: NA; v_gene: TRBV9; abundance: NA; CDR3aa: CASSRAQGGGTEAFF; CDR3nt: TGTGCCAGCAGCAGGGCACAGGGTGGCGGCACTGAAGCTTTCTTT
j_gene: TRBJ1-1; d_gene: NA; v_gene: TRBV13; abundance: few; CDR3aa: CASSLDRNTEAFF; CDR3nt: TGTGCCAGCAGCTTAGACAGGAACACTGAAGCTTTCTTT
j_gene: TRBJ1-2; d_gene: NA; v_gene: TRBV11-1; abundance: few; CDR3aa: CASSLYPGNYGYTF; CDR3nt: TGTGCCAGCAGCTTATATCCAGGGAACTATGGCTACACCTTC